The sequence of this T cell receptor (beta chain) was determined in a study of patients and donors after allogeneic stem cell transplantation. A single record per CDR3 protein comes from TCRdb applying MiXCR to the RT-PCR reads. The sample includes some 880,000 distinct CDR3 sequences, roughly 18% of them seen just once. This clonotype has ten or more counts. Trimming took 5 bases from V and 3 from J; bases not matched to a gene: 7. The length of the CDR3 is 16 residues. This TCR was recovered from a human donor who was either an allogeneic HSCT recipient or a stem cell or donor lymphocyte infusion donor (not recorded which). It is not recorded whose cells these are; they may come from a transplant donor. Input material: blood, either unsorted or a sorted T cell fraction (not recorded which). This chain links TRBV12-3 or TRBV12-4 with TRBJ2-7; the match to TRBD2 covers 13 bases. The CDR3: CASSTGTSGIIYEQYF. The CDR3 DNA follows: TGTGCCAGCAGTACCGGGACTAGCGGGATAATCTACGAGCAGTACTTC.